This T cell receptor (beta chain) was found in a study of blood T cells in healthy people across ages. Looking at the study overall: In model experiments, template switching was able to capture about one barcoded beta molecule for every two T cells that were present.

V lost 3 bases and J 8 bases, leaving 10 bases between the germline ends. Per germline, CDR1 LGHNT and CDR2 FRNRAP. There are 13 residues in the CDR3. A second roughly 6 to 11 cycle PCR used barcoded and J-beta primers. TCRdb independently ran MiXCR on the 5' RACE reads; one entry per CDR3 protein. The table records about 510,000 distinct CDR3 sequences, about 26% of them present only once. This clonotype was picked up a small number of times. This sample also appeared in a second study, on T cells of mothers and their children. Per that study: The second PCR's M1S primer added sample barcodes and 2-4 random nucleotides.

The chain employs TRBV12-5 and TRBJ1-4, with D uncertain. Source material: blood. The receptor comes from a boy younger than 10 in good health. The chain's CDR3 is CASGFAPVEKLFF. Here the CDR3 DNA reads TGTGCTAGTGGTTTCGCCCCTGTGGAAAAACTGTTTTTT.